This T cell receptor beta chain was captured by sequencing in a study of T cells after yellow fever vaccination. They built TCR cDNA with 5'RACE template switching, a step that put in a universal primer site and UMIs. Each CDR3 protein is one row after TCRdb ran MiXCR on the 5' RACE reads. The table records around 400,000 distinct CDR3 sequences, roughly 11% of them present only once. The germline CDR1 and CDR2 sequences are SEHNR and FQNEAQ (reference sequence). Trimming took 1 base from V and 7 from J, leaving 15 bases between them. This CDR3 spans 15 amino acids. The chain recombines TRBV7-9 with TRBJ2-3; D unclear. The sequenced sample was PBMCs, obtained on the day of the first yellow fever vaccination. This clonotype originated in a man aged 18 to 30 who received the YFV17D yellow fever vaccine. CDR3: CASSLGLVSFNTQYF. The CDR3 DNA is TGTGCCAGCAGCTTAGGGCTAGTTTCCTTCAATACGCAGTATTTT.